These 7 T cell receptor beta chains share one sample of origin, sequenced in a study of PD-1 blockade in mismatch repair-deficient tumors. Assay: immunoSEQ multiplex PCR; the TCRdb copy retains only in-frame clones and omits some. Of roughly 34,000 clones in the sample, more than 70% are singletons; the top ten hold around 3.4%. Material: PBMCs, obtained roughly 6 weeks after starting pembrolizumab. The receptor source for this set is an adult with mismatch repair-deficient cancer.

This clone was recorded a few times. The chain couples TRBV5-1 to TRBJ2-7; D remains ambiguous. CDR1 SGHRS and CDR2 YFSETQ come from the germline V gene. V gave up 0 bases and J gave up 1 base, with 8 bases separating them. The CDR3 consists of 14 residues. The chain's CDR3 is CASSLAPSSYEQYF. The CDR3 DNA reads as TGCGCCAGCAGCTTGGCCCCCTCTTCCTACGAGCAGTACTTC.

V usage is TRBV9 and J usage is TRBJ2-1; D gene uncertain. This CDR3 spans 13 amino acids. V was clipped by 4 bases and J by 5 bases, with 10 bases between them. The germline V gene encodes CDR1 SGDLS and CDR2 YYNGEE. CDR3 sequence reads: CASSPPGDNEQFF. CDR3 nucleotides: TGTGCCAGCAGCCCTCCTGGAGACAATGAGCAGTTCTTC.

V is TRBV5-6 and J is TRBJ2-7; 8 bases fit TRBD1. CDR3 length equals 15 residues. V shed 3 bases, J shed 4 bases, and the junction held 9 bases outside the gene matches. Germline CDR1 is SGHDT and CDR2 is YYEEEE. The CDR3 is CASSSFRTGRYEQYF. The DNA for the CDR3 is TGTGCCAGCAGCTCGTTCCGGACAGGGAGATACGAGCAGTACTTC.

CDR3 in amino acids: CASSLGDLTGTQPQHF. CDR3 in DNA: TGCGCCAGCAGCTTGGGGGACTTAACAGGTACTCAGCCCCAGCATTTT. The chain is built from TRBV5-1 and TRBJ1-5; TRBD1 is a possible D gene (5 bases). Trimming removed 0 bases from V and 6 bases from J, with 16 bases in between. The CDR3 length is 16 residues. Germline V gene lookup returns CDR1 SGHRS and CDR2 YFSETQ.

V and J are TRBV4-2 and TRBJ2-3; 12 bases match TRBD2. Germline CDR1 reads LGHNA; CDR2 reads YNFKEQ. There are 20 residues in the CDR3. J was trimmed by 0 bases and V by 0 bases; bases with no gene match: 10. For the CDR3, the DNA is TGTGCCAGCAGCCAAGATTCCCTACTAGCGGGAGGACCTAGCACAGATACGCAGTATTTT. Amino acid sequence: CASSQDSLLAGGPSTDTQYF.

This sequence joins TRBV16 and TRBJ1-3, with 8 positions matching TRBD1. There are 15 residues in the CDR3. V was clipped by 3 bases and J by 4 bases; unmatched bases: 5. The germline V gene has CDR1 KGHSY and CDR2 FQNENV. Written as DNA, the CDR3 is TGTGCCAGCAGCCAGTCGACAGGGGAAGGAAACACCATATATTTT. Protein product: CASSQSTGEGNTIYF.

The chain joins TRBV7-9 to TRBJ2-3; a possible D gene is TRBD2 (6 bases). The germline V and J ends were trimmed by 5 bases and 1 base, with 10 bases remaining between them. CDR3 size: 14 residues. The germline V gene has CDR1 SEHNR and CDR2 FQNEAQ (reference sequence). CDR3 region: CASSRGGGTDTQYF. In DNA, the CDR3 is TGTGCCAGCAGCAGGGGAGGTGGCACAGATACGCAGTATTTT.